One and the same sample provided the 22 T cell receptor beta chains below, sequenced in a study of T cells after yellow fever vaccination. Via MiXCR, TCRdb re-called the 5' RACE reads, giving one row per CDR3 protein. The table records 310,000 or so distinct CDR3 sequences, roughly 3.5% of them present only once. The source was PBMCs, collected on the day of the yellow fever booster vaccination. The receptor source for this set is a man between 18 and 29 years old who received the YFV17D yellow fever vaccine.

The chain uses TRBV7-2 and TRBJ2-3; a weak D match, TRBD1 (5 bases). CDR1 and CDR2 from the germline V gene are SGHTA and FQGNSA. Trimming shortened V by 6 bases and J by 2 bases, and 9 bases separated the two germline ends. The CDR3 covers 13 residues. Written as DNA, the CDR3 is TGTGCCAGCAGGTGGGGCGACACAGATACGCAGTATTTT. Translating it yields CASRWGDTDTQYF. The whole variable domain, remainder taken from reference TRBV7-2 and TRBJ2-3, is GAGVSQSPSNKVTEKGKDVELRCDPISGHTALYWYRQSLGQGLEFLIYFQGNSAPDKSGLPSDRFSAERTGGSVSTLTIQRTQQEDSAVYLCASRWGDTDTQYFGPGTRLTVL.

This clonotype was found a few times. The genes are TRBV4-2 and TRBJ1-1; D unclear. V gave up 0 bases and J gave up 4 bases, with 9 bases separating them. Germline lookup yields CDR1 LGHNA and CDR2 YNFKEQ. The CDR3 sequence is 14 residues long. The CDR3 nucleotides read TGTGCCAGCAGCCAAGATCCGGGGAGCACTGAAGCTTTCTTT. Its translation is CASSQDPGSTEAFF.

This clonotype was seen at least ten times. This chain links TRBV27 with TRBJ2-5, with 10 bases matching TRBD2. With 4 bases clipped from V and 2 bases from J, the junction kept 7 bases outside the gene matches. This CDR3 region has 16 residues. Germline values: CDR1 MNHEY, CDR2 SMNVEV (reference sequence). The chain's CDR3 is CASSSPSGGAQETQYF. The CDR3, as DNA: TGTGCCAGCAGTTCCCCTAGCGGGGGCGCTCAAGAGACCCAGTACTTC.

The chain carries TRBV7-2 and TRBJ1-5, with 7 nucleotides matching TRBD1. This CDR3 comprises 14 residues. Per the germline V gene, CDR1 is SGHTA and CDR2 is FQGNSA. V was clipped by 5 bases and J by 6 bases; unmatched bases: 7. In DNA form, the CDR3 reads TGTGCCAGCAGCGACAGGGTTGGGGGTCAGCCCCAGCATTTT. It yields the protein CASSDRVGGQPQHF.

This clonotype was counted at least ten times. This chain links TRBV5-1 with TRBJ2-5, with TRBD2 matching 13 bases. Unmatched junction bases numbered 6, after V lost 4 bases and J lost 3 bases. In germline, CDR1 is SGHRS, CDR2 YFSETQ. The CDR3 has 16 residues. The CDR3 region has the DNA TGCGCCAGCAGCCGGACTAGCGGGGGCAGGGAAGAGACCCAGTACTTC. Translating it yields CASSRTSGGREETQYF. Supplemented by reference TRBV5-1 and TRBJ2-5, the full variable domain reads KAGVTQTPRYLIKTRGQQVTLSCSPISGHRSVSWYQQTPGQGLQFLFEYFSETQRNKGNFPGRFSGRQFSNSRSEMNVSTLELGDSALYLCASSRTSGGREETQYFGPGTRLLVL.

This clonotype has at least ten counts. This rearrangement joins TRBV7-2 to TRBJ2-1, with a possible D match to TRBD1 (5 bases). The CDR3 is 13 residues long. Trimming stripped 1 base from V and 14 bases from J, with 15 bases between. The germline V gene has CDR1 SGHTA and CDR2 FQGNSA. The CDR3 DNA reads as TGTGCCAGCAGCTTAGTGGCTGGTCCAGGGAAGTTCTTC. Translated: CASSLVAGPGKFF.

The table lists this clonotype with a few counts. J is TRBJ2-1 and V is TRBV10-3, with D hard to call. This CDR3 is built from 16 residues. Germline assignment: CDR1 ENHRY and CDR2 SYGVKD. Trimming stripped 4 bases from V and 3 bases from J, with 16 bases between. CDR3 loop: CAISGLQSEFYNEQFF. CDR3 sequence (DNA): TGTGCCATCAGTGGGTTACAGTCAGAATTCTACAATGAGCAGTTCTTC.

Many counts were recorded for this clonotype. The chain combines TRBV5-1 with TRBJ1-1; TRBD1 is a possible D gene (5 bases). CDR1 and CDR2 (germline): SGHRS, YFSETQ. Trimming removed 0 bases from V and 1 base from J, with 10 bases in between. The CDR3 totals 15 residues. CDR3 DNA sequence: TGCGCCAGCAGCTTGGGAGGGGCACCGAACACTGAAGCTTTCTTT. Translating it yields CASSLGGAPNTEAFF.

This clonotype was observed at least ten times. V usage is TRBV20-1 and J usage is TRBJ1-3; possible D gene TRBD1, 6 bases. Trimming cost V 1 base and J 2 bases, with 9 bases left between them. Germline CDR1 reads DFQATT; CDR2 reads SNEGSKA (reference sequence). This CDR3 spans 14 amino acids. CDR3 loop: CSARVQGTGNTIYF. The CDR3 bases are TGCAGTGCTAGAGTGCAGGGGACTGGAAACACCATATATTTT.

The chain employs TRBV19 and TRBJ1-5, with 9 bases lining up with TRBD1. Germline lookup yields CDR1 LNHDA and CDR2 SQIVND (reference sequence). The CDR3 extends over 16 amino acids. V dropped 3 bases and J dropped 7; count of bases not matched to a gene: 10. The CDR3 nucleotides read TGTGCCAGTAGTATGGGGACAGGGAAAAGCGGACAGCCCCAGCATTTT. It codes for CASSMGTGKSGQPQHF.

The table lists this clonotype with a few counts. This chain joins TRBV9 and TRBJ2-7; weak D call: TRBD1 (6 bases). Trimming left V 2 bases short and J 2 bases short, with 11 bases between. Germline loops: CDR1 SGDLS, CDR2 YYNGEE. This CDR3 is built from 14 residues. As DNA, the CDR3 is TGTGCCAGCAGCGTCCGACAGGAAACCTACGAGCAGTACTTC. Encoded protein: CASSVRQETYEQYF.

This clonotype was seen repeatedly, ten times or more. The chain is built from TRBV5-1 and TRBJ2-3; 7 positions agree with TRBD2. The ends lost 7 bases at V and 2 bases at J; junction bases unmatched: 13. CDR3 length: 16 amino acids. Germline V gene data show CDR1 as SGHRS and CDR2 as YFSETQ. The CDR3 coding sequence is TGCGCCAGCGAGCGGAGTGGGGGACTACCCACAGATACGCAGTATTTT. Its translation is CASERSGGLPTDTQYF.

This clonotype occurred a few times. The chain links TRBV7-2 to TRBJ2-7; 8 bases are shared with TRBD2. The CDR3 totals 17 residues. V was pared by 3 bases and J by 2 bases, with 12 bases of the junction left unmatched. Germline loops: CDR1 SGHTA, CDR2 FQGNSA. CDR3 nucleotides: TGTGCCAGCAGCTTCTCTTCCCTTAGCGGGGATGCCTACGAGCAGTACTTC. Translated, it gives CASSFSSLSGDAYEQYF.

This clonotype was picked up many times. V usage is TRBV11-2 and J usage is TRBJ2-7; D is unclear. The germline V gene encodes CDR1 SGHAT and CDR2 FQNNGV. This CDR3 is 13 amino acids long. V shed 0 bases and J shed 2 bases, with 5 bases lying between them. CDR3 DNA sequence: TGTGCCAGCAGCTTAGAGGCTCCCTACGAGCAGTACTTC. Protein product: CASSLEAPYEQYF.

This clonotype was picked up many times. This chain joins TRBV20-1 and TRBJ1-6; no clear D. CDR1 is DFQATT and CDR2 is SNEGSKA in the germline V gene (reference sequence). With 0 bases removed from V and 0 bases from J, the gap between germline ends came to 15 bases. This CDR3 is built from 18 residues. The CDR3 loop reads CSARDIQRQSSYNSPLHF. The CDR3 region has the DNA TGCAGTGCTAGAGATATTCAACGGCAAAGCTCCTATAATTCACCCCTCCACTTT.

This clonotype was picked up many times. The rearrangement links TRBV12-3 or TRBV12-4 to TRBJ2-1, with 7 positions matching TRBD2. Trimming removed 3 bases from V and 9 bases from J; junction bases left unmatched: 5. CDR3 length: 13 residues. The CDR3 loop reads CASSLGLKGEQFF. CDR3 sequence (DNA): TGTGCCAGCAGTTTGGGACTAAAGGGTGAGCAGTTCTTC.

This clonotype has a count of ten or more. V usage is TRBV5-1 and J usage is TRBJ2-2; D possibly uses TRBD1 or TRBD2 (5 bases each). This CDR3 comprises 15 residues. CDR1 SGHRS and CDR2 YFSETQ come from the germline V gene. Trimming shortened V by 4 bases and J by 6 bases, and 16 bases separated the two germline ends. The CDR3 region is CASSPWGRGAGELFF. The CDR3 nucleotides read TGCGCCAGCAGCCCCTGGGGCCGGGGCGCCGGGGAGCTGTTTTTT. The entire variable domain, with the rest obtained from reference TRBV5-1 and TRBJ2-2, is as follows: KAGVTQTPRYLIKTRGQQVTLSCSPISGHRSVSWYQQTPGQGLQFLFEYFSETQRNKGNFPGRFSGRQFSNSRSEMNVSTLELGDSALYLCASSPWGRGAGELFFGEGSRLTVL.

This clonotype was found many times. The rearrangement uses TRBV7-2 and TRBJ1-6, with D perhaps matching TRBD1 (5 bases). Per the germline V gene, CDR1 is SGHTA and CDR2 is FQGNSA. This CDR3 has 14 amino acids. Between the trimmed V and J ends, which lost 5 bases and 10 bases, there was a span of 15 bases. CDR3 in DNA: TGTGCCAGCAGCCAAGGGCAGGGAGGATCACCCCTCCACTTT. It specifies CASSQGQGGSPLHF.

The J gene is TRBJ1-1, the V gene TRBV27, with D unresolved. The germline CDR1 and CDR2 sequences are MNHEY and SMNVEV (reference sequence). The CDR3 totals 15 residues. Trimming removed 3 bases from V and 2 bases from J, with 13 bases in between. The CDR3 bases are TGTGCCAGCAGTTTTTCCCCGGACCCTAACACTGAAGCTTTCTTT. Amino acids: CASSFSPDPNTEAFF.

This clonotype occurred a few times. This chain connects TRBV27 to TRBJ2-4, with D perhaps TRBD1 (5 bases). V was clipped by 8 bases and J by 7 bases, with 15 bases between them. The germline gives CDR1 MNHEY, CDR2 SMNVEV (reference sequence). The CDR3 has 13 amino acids. CDR3 amino acids: CASRFQGGNIQYF. The CDR3, as DNA: TGTGCCAGCCGATTTCAGGGTGGGAACATTCAGTACTTC.

The V and J genes are TRBV5-4 and TRBJ1-6, with D uncertain. The V gene lost 4 bases and the J gene lost 10 bases, with 15 bases spanning the gap. Germline CDR1 SGHNT, CDR2 YYREEE (reference sequence). This CDR3 is built from 14 residues. CDR3 region: CASSMIGNGSPLHF. The CDR3 nucleotides are TGTGCCAGCAGCATGATAGGGAATGGATCACCCCTCCACTTT. The whole variable domain, filled in from reference TRBV5-4 and TRBJ1-6, reads ETGVTQSPTHLIKTRGQQVTLRCSSQSGHNTVSWYQQALGQGPQFIFQYYREEENGRGNFPPRFSGLQFPNYSSELNVNALELDDSALYLCASSMIGNGSPLHFGNGTRLTVT.

The chain joins TRBV27 to TRBJ2-6; D is uncertain. V was clipped by 6 bases and J by 0 bases, with 12 bases between them. The CDR3 sequence is 16 residues long. Germline V CDR1 and CDR2: MNHEY, SMNVEV (reference sequence). The CDR3 region is CASRPIVVSGANVLTF. Here the CDR3 DNA reads TGTGCCAGCAGACCCATTGTCGTCTCTGGGGCCAACGTCCTGACTTTC.